This T cell receptor beta chain was sequenced during a study of T cell responses to AZD1222 COVID-19 vaccine. Generated by immunoSEQ multiplex PCR, the TCRdb table keeps only in-frame clones and is missing some. The sample includes some 70,000 clones, around four fifths of them seen just once. The V end lost 3 bases, the J end lost 6 bases, and 13 bases lay between the germline ends. In germline, CDR1 is MNHNS, CDR2 SASEGT. This CDR3 contains 14 residues. About this clone: Its specificity is unknown.

Findings and caveats of the study: Seropositive at baseline were only a handful of AZD1222 recipients. Sampled repertoires all dated from after the peak T cell response.

Specimen: peripheral blood, collected on day 0 of AZD1222 vaccination. This sequence originates from an adult in good health. J is TRBJ2-3 and V is TRBV6-1; D may be TRBD2 (7 bases). CDR3 amino acids: CASSELGGVDTQYF. In DNA form, the CDR3 reads TGTGCCAGCAGTGAGTTAGGGGGGGTTGATACGCAGTATTTT.